Listed below are T cell receptor beta chains from one sample, sequenced in a study of T cell changes during pregnancy in multiple sclerosis. Sequenced by immunoSEQ multiplex PCR; TCRdb stores in-frame clones only, minus some. This table has more than 60,000 clones, approximately 89% appearing once. The material was peripheral blood, obtained in the second trimester of pregnancy. The receptors here all came from a female donor with multiple sclerosis, enrolled in a pregnancy study. Both conserved end residues are part of each CDR3. The D gene is left open where the match is weak. Clone size appears in some rows only: once, few, many, or a class for an expanded clone.

d_gene,j_gene,abundance,v_gene,CDR3aa,CDR3nt
.,TRBJ2-7,.,TRBV6-6,CASREGSYEQYF,TGTGCCAGCAGAGAGGGCTCCTACGAGCAGTACTTC
.,TRBJ2-4,once,TRBV9,CASSGGLPENIQYF,TGTGCCAGCAGCGGAGGACTACCGGAAAACATTCAGTACTTC
TRBD1,TRBJ1-5,.,TRBV2,CASSERGQTKPQHF,TGTGCCAGCAGTGAAAGGGGACAGACGAAGCCCCAGCATTTT
TRBD1,TRBJ1-4,.,TRBV11-2,CASSLEAPGTGDEKLFF,TGTGCCAGCAGCTTAGAGGCCCCCGGGACAGGGGATGAGAAACTGTTTTTT
TRBD1,TRBJ1-2,.,TRBV6-5,CASRPGQGGYYGYTF,TGTGCCAGCAGGCCGGGACAGGGGGGGTACTATGGCTACACCTTC
.,TRBJ1-1,.,TRBV4-3,CASSGRVVAEAFF,TGCGCCAGTAGCGGGCGCGTGGTCGCTGAAGCTTTCTTT
TRBD2,TRBJ2-7,.,TRBV4-1,CASSQGSSGGPYEQYF,TGCGCCAGCAGCCAAGGTTCATCGGGAGGGCCCTACGAGCAGTACTTC
TRBD2,TRBJ2-1,.,TRBV28,CASRGSSGGPYENEQFF,TGTGCCAGCAGGGGGTCTAGCGGGGGGCCGTATGAAAATGAGCAGTTCTTC
.,TRBJ2-3,.,TRBV28,CASGSSGESTDTQYF,TGTGCCAGCGGGAGCTCAGGCGAGAGCACAGATACGCAGTATTTT
.,TRBJ1-2,.,TRBV18,CASSPTVTNYGYTF,TGTGCCAGCTCACCAACGGTGACTAACTATGGCTACACCTTC
.,TRBJ2-5,.,TRBV29-1,CSAIPGRRVLETQYF,TGCAGCGCTATTCCAGGGAGGAGGGTTTTAGAGACCCAGTACTTC
.,TRBJ2-1,.,TRBV5-1,CASSSVSSSSYNEQFF,TGCGCCAGCAGCTCCGTTTCTTCGAGCTCCTACAATGAGCAGTTCTTC
TRBD1,TRBJ2-7,.,TRBV7-2,CASSTQTGTGWTLSYEQYF,TGTGCCAGCAGCACACAAACCGGGACAGGGTGGACTCTATCCTACGAGCAGTACTTC
.,TRBJ1-2,.,TRBV18,CASSPTSYGYTF,TGTGCCAGCTCACCCACGAGCTATGGCTACACCTTC